Listed here is a single T cell receptor (beta chain). This clone was picked up one time. No cognate antigen has been identified for it. No base qualities exist here, and no much larger clone lies one base off it. The data were obtained in a study of blood T cell repertoires in COVID-19 (dated by TCRdb to about 2020). Broadly, across the study: Samples from collaborators originated in the United States, Italy and Spain and spanned both the acute and convalescent phases of COVID-19. Where available, HLA class I and class II types were obtained from metadata supplied by the sample provider rather than from assay-based typing. The samples were drawn from the first 160 participants of the ongoing ImmuneRACE study and from 950 to 1,500 subjects provided by 6 global collaborators. The repertoires were made available in a free public database intended to serve as a resource for research on the immune response to SARS-CoV-2. Deeply sampled blood TCRbeta repertoires from subjects exposed to, actively infected with, or recovered from COVID-19 were included in the dataset. The material from the prospective study consisted of cDNA or gDNA derived from T cells, B-cell-depleted T cells, or PBMCs. A de-identified subject ID, COVID-19 status, age in years and sex were almost always included in the sample metadata.

Inclusive of the bounding cysteine and phenylalanine, the CDR3 is 14 residues long. The read is trimmed to its CDR3 DNA, 42 bases read in frame from base 1. The junction carries 11 bases between V and J, which are trimmed by 3 bases and 2 bases respectively. The germline V gene encodes CDR1 SGHTA and CDR2 FQGNSA. Each collaborating institution followed its own protocols to collect whole blood in K2EDTA tubes. Collaborator samples were shipped for TCRbeta analysis as frozen whole blood, isolated PBMCs, or DNA extracted from either sample type. TCRbeta CDR3 regions were amplified from genomic DNA by means of the immunoSEQ Assay, a bias-controlled multiplex PCR. Concerning the study's data processing: The number of nucleated cells in each sample was estimated from the amplification of reference gene primers within the assay. Sequence reads were collapsed and filtered to measure the absolute abundance of every unique TCRbeta CDR3 rearrangement. For each sample, productive Simpson clonality was calculated as the square root of Simpson's diversity index across productive rearrangements. In TCRdb, the immuneACCESS table is reduced to in-frame sequences with V and J assigned. These tables do not hold every clone; where another copy was compared, an unresolved V gene accounts for under half, and the others remain unexplained. V and J calls and clone size come straight from that table; D and trimming were deduced from the DNA. For this sample there are around 140,000 clones; roughly 76% appear just once. The ten top clones hold about 8.4% of the sample.

The research as a whole found: Clinical and demographic metadata were provided uncurated, with the amount varying by source and participant.

This TCR derives from a woman aged 45-60 years with active or convalescent COVID-19. Sequenced material: peripheral blood. Here the chain combines TRBV7-2 and TRBJ2-7, with TRBD2 perhaps the D gene, on 6 matching bases. The DNA reads TGTGCCAGCAGCTTGGAGGGTCTAACCTACGAGCAGTACTTC. Its product reads: CASSLEGLTYEQYF.